The 23 T cell receptor beta chains in this list originate from one sample, sequenced in a study of PD-L1 blockade in urothelial cancer. The method was immunoSEQ multiplex PCR; TCRdb's version includes in-frame clones alone and lacks a portion of them. The data contain 45,000 to 50,000 clones, approximately 88% of them singletons. This material consisted of PBMCs, taken around atezolizumab (anti-PD-L1) treatment. The receptor set was obtained from a man older than 75 with urothelial cancer.

The rearrangement joins TRBV2 to TRBJ1-1; D might be TRBD1 (5 bases). Germline CDR1 and CDR2: SNHLY and FYNNEI. The CDR3 is made up of 14 amino acids. Between the trimmed V and J ends, which lost 8 bases and 0 bases, there was a span of 13 bases. Here the CDR3 reads CASGARYLNTEAFF. In DNA, the CDR3 is TGTGCCAGCGGGGCCAGGTACTTGAACACTGAAGCTTTCTTT.

The chain has TRBV29-1 and TRBJ2-2, with D tentatively TRBD2 (7 bases). Germline loops: CDR1 SQVTM, CDR2 ANQGSEA. Trimming removed 5 bases at V and 3 bases at J, with 13 bases between. The CDR3 length is 14 residues. In nucleotides, the CDR3 is TGCAGCGTTAGAGGGGGGGGAGACACCGGGGAGCTGTTTTTT. This translates into CSVRGGGDTGELFF.

The J gene is TRBJ2-3, the V gene TRBV19; D is uncertain. The V and J ends lost 6 bases and 5 bases respectively, with 15 bases between them. Germline-derived CDR1 and CDR2 are LNHDA and SQIVND (reference sequence). CDR3 length: 14 residues. CDR3 bases: TGTGCCAGTAGAGGAGAGCGTATACGAGATACGCAGTATTTT. This codes for CASRGERIRDTQYF.

V is TRBV5-1 and J is TRBJ2-3; D is perhaps TRBD1 (6 bases). The CDR3 length is 15 residues. The V end was cut by 0 bases, the J end by 2 bases, with 10 bases between. Germline CDR1 reads SGHRS; CDR2 reads YFSETQ. Here the CDR3 DNA reads TGCGCCAGCAGCTTGGAGACAGGCCCCACAGATACGCAGTATTTT. Protein product: CASSLETGPTDTQYF. Using reference TRBV5-1 and TRBJ2-3 for the parts outside the CDR3, the full variable domain is KAGVTQTPRYLIKTRGQQVTLSCSPISGHRSVSWYQQTPGQGLQFLFEYFSETQRNKGNFPGRFSGRQFSNSRSEMNVSTLELGDSALYLCASSLETGPTDTQYFGPGTRLTVL.

The chain recombines TRBV4-1 with TRBJ2-3; 8 bases are shared with TRBD2. Trimming took 4 bases from V and 6 from J; bases not matched to a gene: 15. The CDR3 length is 17 residues. Germline V gene sequence: CDR1 MGHRA, CDR2 YSYEKL. The CDR3 loop is CASSPRGTSGTGDTQYF. The CDR3, as DNA: TGCGCCAGCAGCCCCCGCGGTACTAGCGGAACGGGTGATACGCAGTATTTT.

The chain joins TRBV6-5 to TRBJ2-2, with 9 bases fitting TRBD2. Germline CDR1 MNHEY, CDR2 SVGAGI. The CDR3 sequence is 16 residues long. The V segment lost 0 bases and the J segment 3 bases; nucleotides outside the gene matches: 2. The CDR3 spells CASSYSLAGYTGELFF. CDR3 DNA sequence: TGTGCCAGCAGTTACTCGCTAGCGGGGTACACCGGGGAGCTGTTTTTT.

This chain joins TRBV27 and TRBJ1-1, with a weak D call TRBD1 (5 bases). The CDR3 consists of 15 residues. From germline, CDR1 is MNHEY and CDR2 SMNVEV (reference sequence). Trimming took off 4 bases at V and 5 bases at J, with 17 bases between the two ends. CDR3 region: CASSSGVGKVTEAFF. The CDR3 DNA follows: TGTGCCAGCAGTTCGGGGGTTGGCAAGGTGACTGAAGCTTTCTTT.

This rearrangement joins TRBV27 to TRBJ2-1; 10 nucleotides line up with TRBD2. V shed 5 bases, J shed 7 bases, and the junction held 14 bases outside the gene matches. Germline lookup yields CDR1 MNHEY and CDR2 SMNVEV (reference sequence). This CDR3 comprises 17 residues. In DNA, the CDR3 is TGTGCCAGCAGTACTCAGTCCCTAGCGGGAGAAAAAAATGAGCAGTTCTTC. Translating gives CASSTQSLAGEKNEQFF.

This chain joins TRBV6-6 and TRBJ1-2; D may be TRBD1 (5 bases). Germline lookup yields CDR1 MNHNY and CDR2 SVGAGI (reference sequence). Trimming left V 7 bases short and J 8 bases short, with 17 bases between. This CDR3 is 13 amino acids long. The CDR3 here is CASTQGLGYGYTF. The CDR3, as DNA: TGTGCCAGCACCCAGGGTCTGGGTTACGGCTACACCTTC.

This sequence joins TRBV4-1 and TRBJ2-2; maybe TRBD1 (5 bases). This CDR3 is 15 amino acids long. The germline V gene encodes CDR1 MGHRA and CDR2 YSYEKL. The ends were cut back, 0 bases at V and 3 bases at J, with 8 bases in the middle. The CDR3 loop reads CASSQDAGYTGELFF. Here the CDR3 DNA reads TGCGCCAGCAGCCAAGATGCAGGGTACACCGGGGAGCTGTTTTTT.

This clone has just one count. This chain joins TRBV27 and TRBJ1-2; the D gene is possibly TRBD1 (6 bases). This CDR3 comprises 12 residues. Trimming left V 5 bases short and J 7 bases short, with 11 bases between. Germline loops: CDR1 MNHEY, CDR2 SMNVEV (reference sequence). The CDR3 DNA reads TGTGCCAGCAGTCAAGGCAGGGGTGGCTACACCTTC. Translation: CASSQGRGGYTF.

The gene calls are TRBV18 and TRBJ1-4; D is unresolved. Germline V CDR1 and CDR2: KGHSH, LQKENI. V shed 10 bases and J shed 6 bases, with 15 bases lying between them. The CDR3 spans 13 residues. The CDR3 is CATRRSLDEKLFF. CDR3 DNA: TGTGCCACCCGCCGGAGTTTGGATGAAAAACTGTTTTTT.

This clone has more than one count but fewer than ten. The chain combines TRBV10-3 with TRBJ2-7; the D gene is possibly TRBD1 (5 bases). CDR1 and CDR2 from the germline V gene are ENHRY and SYGVKD. This CDR3 has 16 amino acids. Deletions cut 7 bases from V and 1 base from J, with 20 bases between. CDR3 coding DNA: TGTGCCATCAATTCTGTCCAGGGCCCAACTTCCTACGAGCAGTACTTC. Amino acids: CAINSVQGPTSYEQYF.

This clone was detected only once. The rearrangement uses TRBV5-4 and TRBJ2-6; 7 bases fit TRBD2. V shed 5 bases, J shed 0 bases, and the junction held 8 bases outside the gene matches. The CDR3 extends over 17 amino acids. Germline V gene lookup returns CDR1 SGHNT and CDR2 YYREEE (reference sequence). CDR3 in amino acids: CASSTGGSFSGANVLTF. The CDR3 nucleotides are TGTGCCAGCAGTACGGGAGGCTCCTTCTCTGGGGCCAACGTCCTGACTTTC.

V is TRBV5-1 and J is TRBJ2-3; D gene unclear. Germline CDR1 and CDR2: SGHRS and YFSETQ. The CDR3 has 14 amino acids. V was cut by 0 bases and J by 3 bases, with 8 bases left in between. The CDR3 region is CASSLGESTDTQYF. The CDR3 DNA reads TGCGCCAGCAGCTTGGGAGAATCGACAGATACGCAGTATTTT. Based on the CDR3 plus reference TRBV5-1 and TRBJ2-3, the full variable domain is KAGVTQTPRYLIKTRGQQVTLSCSPISGHRSVSWYQQTPGQGLQFLFEYFSETQRNKGNFPGRFSGRQFSNSRSEMNVSTLELGDSALYLCASSLGESTDTQYFGPGTRLTVL.

J is TRBJ2-7 and V is TRBV5-5; D might be TRBD1 (5 bases). The CDR3 runs to 14 residues. Trimming stripped 0 bases from V and 5 bases from J, with 12 bases between. Per the germline V gene, CDR1 is SGHKS and CDR2 is YYEKEE (reference sequence). The CDR3 DNA reads as TGTGCCAGCAGCTTGGGACAGTTTACAAACGAGCAGTACTTC. Its protein product is CASSLGQFTNEQYF.

V gene TRBV2 combines with J gene TRBJ2-3; TRBD2 aligns across 12 bases. CDR1 SNHLY and CDR2 FYNNEI come from the germline V gene. CDR3 size: 17 residues. The trim removed 5 bases at V and 3 bases at J, leaving 9 bases unmatched. The CDR3 loop reads CASSTLAGGDGTDTQYF. For the CDR3, the DNA is TGTGCCAGCAGTACACTAGCGGGAGGAGATGGGACAGATACGCAGTATTTT. The full variable domain, its missing parts supplied by reference TRBV2 and TRBJ2-3, is EPEVTQTPSHQVTQMGQEVILRCVPISNHLYFYWYRQILGQKVEFLVSFYNNEISEKSEIFDDQFSVERPDGSNFTLKIRSTKLEDSAMYFCASSTLAGGDGTDTQYFGPGTRLTVL.

The chain couples TRBV9 to TRBJ1-5; no reliable D call. CDR1 is SGDLS and CDR2 is YYNGEE in the germline V gene. V dropped 6 bases and J dropped 1 base, with 14 bases sitting between them. The CDR3 length is 15 residues. The CDR3 spells CASTRTGNSNQPQHF. Written as DNA, the CDR3 is TGTGCCAGCACCAGGACCGGGAACAGCAATCAGCCCCAGCATTTT.

This sequence joins TRBV6-5 and TRBJ2-7, with D maybe TRBD2 (6 bases). Germline values: CDR1 MNHEY, CDR2 SVGAGI. V was cut by 4 bases and J by 3 bases, with 16 bases left in between. There are 15 residues in the CDR3. This CDR3 is CASSSRGSRGYEQYF. The CDR3, as DNA: TGTGCCAGCAGTTCCCGGGGGTCCCGGGGCTACGAGCAGTACTTC.

The rearrangement joins TRBV5-1 to TRBJ2-1, with TRBD2 matching 9 bases. Germline values: CDR1 SGHRS, CDR2 YFSETQ. This CDR3 spans 16 amino acids. After removal of 4 bases from V and 7 bases from J, the junction contained 12 bases not matched to a gene. CDR3 DNA sequence: TGCGCCAGCAGCCCCTTGGGGGCGGGAGGGAAGAATGAGCAGTTCTTC. As protein: CASSPLGAGGKNEQFF.

The chain links TRBV5-6 to TRBJ2-2, with 7 bases that match TRBD2. This CDR3 is 17 amino acids long. Per the germline V gene, CDR1 is SGHDT and CDR2 is YYEEEE. Trimming removed 2 bases from V and 2 bases from J; junction bases left unmatched: 9. CDR3 sequence: CASSLRGGARNTGELFF. The DNA for the CDR3 is TGTGCCAGCAGCTTAAGGGGAGGGGCGAGAAACACCGGGGAGCTGTTTTTT.

In its sample, this clone was seen a few times. This chain's CDR3 is CSVRRETEAFF. CDR3 bases: TGCAGTGTTCGCAGGGAAACTGAAGCTTTCTTT. J is TRBJ1-1 and V is TRBV20-1, with D possibly being TRBD1 (5 bases). V lost 7 bases and J 5 bases, leaving 11 bases between the germline ends. CDR1 DFQATT and CDR2 SNEGSKA come from the germline V gene (reference sequence). The CDR3 contains 11 residues.

In this sample, this clone turned up a few times. The J gene is TRBJ1-4, the V gene TRBV4-3; possibly TRBD1 for D (5 bases). The V and J ends lost 0 bases and 8 bases respectively, with 16 bases between them. From germline, CDR1 is LGHNA and CDR2 YSLEER. This CDR3 spans 16 amino acids. The CDR3 loop is CASSQDRAGPGEKLFF. In DNA, the CDR3 is TGCGCCAGCAGCCAAGATAGGGCAGGGCCCGGCGAAAAACTGTTTTTT.